The T cell receptor beta chain described here comes from a study of T-cell memory formation after mild COVID-19. Across the whole study: TCR clusters mostly belonged to single donors.

Trimming removed 7 bases at V and 11 bases at J, with 17 bases between. The CDR3 has 12 residues. CDR1 and CDR2 (germline): SGHVS, FQNEAQ. This clonotype was detected only a few times. TCR alpha and TCR beta cDNA libraries carrying sample barcodes and UMIs came from 5'RACE with constant-segment primers. TCRdb ran MiXCR on the 5' RACE reads and lists one entry per CDR3 protein. The data show almost 350,000 distinct CDR3 sequences, 20% seen once. Sample: PBMCs or a T cell subset sorted from them (not recorded which). The chain recombines TRBV7-8 with TRBJ1-1; no clear D gene. The sequence derives from a man aged 18 to 30 who had mild COVID-19 (a few samples of this study predate the infection). Cell type and time point are not known. CDR3 bases: TGTGCCAGCACCGAAGGATACAGCCAGGCTTTCTTT. It translates to CASTEGYSQAFF.